These 17 T cell receptor beta chains were sequenced from one sample in a study of T cell repertoires in cytomegalovirus infection. MiXCR, run by TCRdb on the reads, gives a single entry per CDR3 protein. The sample includes hundreds of thousands of distinct CDR3 sequences, around 24% of them seen just once. The sequencing input was CD8+ T cells from PBMCs. The source is a human donor in good health (CMV status not recorded). Some clones in this sample may be carry-over from other donors' samples.

The V and J genes are TRBV29-1 and TRBJ2-1; 8 positions agree with TRBD1. Trimming at V came to 2 bases and at J to 8 bases, leaving 14 bases not matched to a gene. The CDR3 has 16 amino acids. Germline V gene lookup returns CDR1 SQVTM and CDR2 ANQGSEA. CDR3 sequence (DNA): TGCAGCGTTGAACGGGAGACAGGGGTCTTTTTGGATGAGCAGTTCTTC. Protein: CSVERETGVFLDEQFF.

This clonotype has just a few counts. This chain links TRBV7-9 with TRBJ2-7; possible D gene TRBD2, 7 bases. The CDR3 covers 14 residues. With 5 bases removed from V and 3 bases from J, the gap between germline ends came to 14 bases. Germline CDR1 and CDR2: SEHNR and FQNEAQ (reference sequence). DNA for the CDR3: TGTGCCAGCAGCGGTCCAGGGGAGGGCTACGAGCAGTACTTC. Translated, it gives CASSGPGEGYEQYF.

The gene calls are TRBV28 and TRBJ2-3; 7 nucleotides align to TRBD1. Trimming cost V 11 bases and J 2 bases; bases outside gene matches: 7. Germline loops: CDR1 MDHEN, CDR2 SYDVKM. The CDR3 is 13 amino acids. DNA of the CDR3: TGTGCCGGACAGGACCCTTCCACAGATACGCAGTATTTT. Translating gives CAGQDPSTDTQYF.

This clonotype appeared many times. This chain joins TRBV6-6 and TRBJ2-7, with a tentative D call TRBD1 (5 bases). V lost 5 bases, J lost 3 bases, and 14 bases lay in between. The CDR3 spans 14 residues. Germline CDR1 MNHNY, CDR2 SVGAGI (reference sequence). CDR3: CASSVGRGIYEQYV. CDR3 bases: TGTGCCAGCAGTGTAGGTAGGGGAATCTACGAGCAGTACGTC.

This rearrangement joins TRBV29-1 to TRBJ2-1; tentative D call: TRBD1 (6 bases). The DNA matches TRBJ2-7 better at its end, which makes the J call doubtful. This CDR3 is 15 amino acids long. Looked up from germline, CDR1 is SQVTM and CDR2 is ANQGSEA. In nucleotides, the CDR3 is TGCAGCGTTGAAGATCTAGGACAGATTTGGAATGAGCAGTACTTC. Translated, it gives CSVEDLGQIWNEQYF.

This clonotype is a singleton in its sample. The rearrangement links TRBV7-2 to TRBJ2-7; TRBD1 might be the D (5 bases). This CDR3 has 15 amino acids. CDR1 SGHTA and CDR2 FQGNSA come from the germline V gene. Here the CDR3 DNA reads TGTGCCAGCAGCCCCCTGGCAGGGTCGACCTACGAGCAGTACGTT. Protein: CASSPLAGSTYEQYV.

This clonotype was found many times. J is TRBJ2-1 and V is TRBV7-3, with TRBD1 identical over 11 bases. After removal of 3 bases from V and 7 bases from J, the junction contained 2 bases not matched to a gene. Germline V CDR1 and CDR2: SGHTA, FQGTGA. The CDR3 runs to 14 residues. CDR3 sequence: CASSFGTGGNEQFF. CDR3 nucleotides: TGTGCCAGCAGCTTTGGGACAGGGGGAAATGAGCAGTTCTTC.

This clonotype has a count of ten or more. V is TRBV7-6 and J is TRBJ1-2; D remains ambiguous. CDR1 is SGHVS and CDR2 is FNYEAQ in the germline V gene. The CDR3 loop spans 15 amino acids. Trimming removed 0 bases from V and 6 bases from J, with 14 bases in between. Written as DNA, the CDR3 is TGTGCCAGCAGCTTAGCGTTGAAGGACGGGCATGGCTACACCTTC. Protein product: CASSLALKDGHGYTF.

V is TRBV5-1 and J is TRBJ2-7; the match to TRBD1 covers 7 bases. Per the germline V gene, CDR1 is SGHRS and CDR2 is YFSETQ. J lost 6 bases, V lost 6 bases, and 15 bases had no gene match. The CDR3 is 15 amino acids. The CDR3 is CASTSLGQGVSEQYF. CDR3 DNA sequence: TGCGCCAGCACTTCCCTCGGCCAGGGGGTGAGCGAGCAGTACTTC.

This clonotype was found many times. This chain connects TRBV20-1 to TRBJ2-1; no clear D gene. The length of the CDR3 is 16 residues. Germline V gene sequence: CDR1 DFQATT, CDR2 SNEGSKA (reference sequence). In nucleotides, the CDR3 is TGCAGCGCCCATCGAACGGCACTTGGCTCCTACAATGAGCAGTTCTTC. Its translation is CSAHRTALGSYNEQFF.

The chain is built from TRBV5-1 and TRBJ2-2, with D possibly matching TRBD2 (6 bases). V shed 9 bases and J shed 4 bases, with 16 bases lying between them. The germline CDR1 and CDR2 sequences are SGHRS and YFSETQ. This CDR3 is 14 amino acids long. The chain's CDR3 is CAIRMGGGTGELFF. Written as DNA, the CDR3 is TGCGCCATCAGAATGGGAGGAGGCACCGGGGAGCTGTTTTTT. The full variable domain, rest sourced from reference TRBV5-1 and TRBJ2-2, is KAGVTQTPRYLIKTRGQQVTLSCSPISGHRSVSWYQQTPGQGLQFLFEYFSETQRNKGNFPGRFSGRQFSNSRSEMNVSTLELGDSALYLCAIRMGGGTGELFFGEGSRLTVL.

V gene TRBV5-1 combines with J gene TRBJ2-2; D is perhaps TRBD2 (6 bases). Germline CDR1 reads SGHRS; CDR2 reads YFSETQ. This CDR3 spans 16 amino acids. Trimming left V 4 bases short and J 5 bases short, with 18 bases between. The CDR3 sequence is CASSPDRGFGTGELFF. For the CDR3, the DNA is TGCGCCAGCAGCCCCGATCGGGGGTTTGGGACCGGGGAGCTGTTTTTT.

Regarding this clonotype: Germline is not matched at one junction end, which may reflect a read error. The chain recombines TRBV7-6 with TRBJ2-2; TRBD2 matches at 10 bases. CDR1 is SGHVS, CDR2 FNYEAQ, per germline. This CDR3 has 17 amino acids. The CDR3 nucleotides are TGTGCTAGCAGCGTCACTCATCCGGGACTAGCGTACGGGGAGCTGTTTTTT. Translating gives CASSVTHPGLAYGELFF.

This clonotype was recorded many times. The gene calls are TRBV12-3 or TRBV12-4 and TRBJ1-5; D may be TRBD1 (5 bases). The V and J ends lost 8 bases and 4 bases respectively, with 12 bases between them. The CDR3 is 13 residues long. This chain's CDR3 is CASVGSGNQPQHF. CDR3 DNA sequence: TGTGCCAGCGTAGGCTCAGGGAATCAGCCCCAGCATTTT.

The table lists this clonotype with a few counts. V is TRBV7-9 and J is TRBJ2-1; D unclear. The CDR3 extends over 12 amino acids. The germline CDR1 and CDR2 sequences are SEHNR and FQNEAQ (reference sequence). The V end lost 0 bases, the J end lost 14 bases, and 11 bases lay between the germline ends. This CDR3 is CASSLALVEKFF. As DNA, the CDR3 is TGTGCCAGCAGCTTAGCGTTAGTCGAAAAGTTCTTC.

In its sample, this clonotype was seen many times. The chain carries TRBV12-3 or TRBV12-4 and TRBJ1-1, with D maybe TRBD1 (6 bases). V was shortened by 6 bases and J by 3 bases, with 20 bases between the two germline ends. The CDR3 runs to 16 residues. The CDR3 sequence is CASSLFPAGEDTEAFF. DNA for the CDR3: TGTGCCAGCAGCCTTTTCCCGGCAGGGGAAGACACTGAAGCTTTCTTT.

This chain connects TRBV28 to TRBJ2-6; no clear D. Per germline, CDR1 MDHEN and CDR2 SYDVKM. The CDR3 runs 18 residues. Between the trimmed V and J ends, which lost 4 bases and 0 bases, there was a span of 16 bases. For the CDR3, the DNA is TGTGCCAGCAGTTCTGGGGTGACTCTCCTCTCTGGGGCCAACGTCCTGACTTTC. It encodes CASSSGVTLLSGANVLTF. The entire variable domain, with the rest obtained from reference TRBV28 and TRBJ2-6, is as follows: DVKVTQSSRYLVKRTGEKVFLECVQDMDHENMFWYRQDPGLGLRLIYFSYDVKMKEKGDIPEGYSVSREKKERFSLILESASTNQTSMYLCASSSGVTLLSGANVLTFGAGSRLTVL.